The T cell receptor beta chain under discussion was sequenced for a study of blood T cell repertoires in COVID-19. TCRdb's table, derived via immunoSEQ multiplex PCR, lists solely in-frame clones and lacks some. The data show some 290,000 clones, about nine tenths seen once. Germline V gene sequence: CDR1 SGHAT, CDR2 FQNNGV. The CDR3 is made up of 16 amino acids. With 3 bases removed from V and 2 bases from J, the gap between germline ends came to 14 bases. The receptor was derived from a woman aged 45 to 65 who had recovered from COVID-19. Sequenced input: peripheral blood. The chain has TRBV11-2 and TRBJ1-3; D may be TRBD1 (6 bases). Here the CDR3 reads CASSFADSPPGNTIYF. The CDR3 coding sequence is TGTGCCAGCAGCTTCGCGGACAGCCCGCCTGGAAACACCATATATTTT.